One and the same sample provided the 21 T cell receptor beta chains below, sequenced in a study of blood T cell repertoires in COVID-19. Measured with immunoSEQ multiplex PCR; TCRdb has only the in-frame clones, and not every one. The sample has some 150,000 clones; over 70% are singletons. The source material was peripheral blood. The receptors here all came from a man aged 45 to 65 with active or convalescent COVID-19.

This sequence joins TRBV11-2 and TRBJ2-7, with TRBD2 matching 12 bases. V trimming: 4 bases; J trimming: 3 bases; junction bases outside the gene matches: 4. CDR3 length equals 15 residues. CDR1 is SGHAT and CDR2 is FQNNGV in the germline V gene. CDR3 loop: CASSYGLAGNYEQYF. As DNA, the CDR3 is TGTGCCAGCAGCTACGGACTAGCGGGAAACTACGAGCAGTACTTC. The full variable domain, in which reference TRBV11-2 and TRBJ2-7 provide the parts outside the CDR3, is EAGVAQSPRYKIIEKRQSVAFWCNPISGHATLYWYQQILGQGPKLLIQFQNNGVVDDSQLPKDRFSAERLKGVDSTLKIQPAKLEDSAVYLCASSYGLAGNYEQYFGPGTRLTVT.

The chain combines TRBV9 with TRBJ2-3, with D possibly being TRBD2 (6 bases). The CDR3 length is 15 residues. From germline, CDR1 is SGDLS and CDR2 YYNGEE. Deletions cut 4 bases from V and 2 bases from J, with 14 bases between. Here the CDR3 reads CASSPGVGNTDTQYF. The CDR3 DNA sequence: TGTGCCAGCAGCCCGGGGGTTGGGAACACAGATACGCAGTATTTT. The full variable domain, its missing parts supplied by reference TRBV9 and TRBJ2-3, is DSGVTQTPKHLITATGQRVTLRCSPRSGDLSVYWYQQSLDQGLQFLIQYYNGEERAKGNILERFSAQQFPDLHSELNLSSLELGDSALYFCASSPGVGNTDTQYFGPGTRLTVL.

V is TRBV28 and J is TRBJ1-6; 9 bases fit TRBD1. CDR1 and CDR2 (germline): MDHEN, SYDVKM. This CDR3 contains 16 residues. With V trimmed by 2 bases and J by 10 bases, 9 bases remained unmatched. The CDR3 is CASSLTGQGINSPLHF. CDR3 sequence (DNA): TGTGCCAGCAGTTTAACAGGACAGGGGATAAACTCACCCCTCCACTTT. Combining the CDR3 with reference TRBV28 and TRBJ1-6 gives the whole variable domain DVKVTQSSRYLVKRTGEKVFLECVQDMDHENMFWYRQDPGLGLRLIYFSYDVKMKEKGDIPEGYSVSREKKERFSLILESASTNQTSMYLCASSLTGQGINSPLHFGNGTRLTVT.

The V call is TRBV28, the J call TRBJ2-7; 8 bases agree with TRBD2. With V trimmed by 3 bases and J by 8 bases, 12 bases remained unmatched. Germline V gives CDR1 MDHEN, CDR2 SYDVKM. This CDR3 is 15 amino acids long. Here the CDR3 DNA reads TGTGCCAGCAGTTTGGCTAGCGGGTTGCTTACGAAGCAGTACTTC. Translating it yields CASSLASGLLTKQYF. The whole variable domain, remainder taken from reference TRBV28 and TRBJ2-7, is DVKVTQSSRYLVKRTGEKVFLECVQDMDHENMFWYRQDPGLGLRLIYFSYDVKMKEKGDIPEGYSVSREKKERFSLILESASTNQTSMYLCASSLASGLLTKQYFGPGTRLTVT.

The CDR3 loop reads CASSQEPGPLGWGQPQHF. The CDR3 DNA follows: TGTGCCAGCAGCCAAGAGCCAGGGCCCCTCGGGTGGGGTCAGCCCCAGCATTTT. The rearrangement links TRBV3-1 (or the pseudogene TRBV3-2) to TRBJ1-5; TRBD1 is a possible D gene (5 bases). With 0 bases removed from V and 6 bases from J, the gap between germline ends came to 21 bases. This CDR3 has 18 amino acids. The germline V gene has CDR1 LGHDT and CDR2 YNNKEL (reference sequence).

This clone was recorded only once. The chain is built from TRBV25-1 and TRBJ1-5; D unclear. V lost 11 bases and J 3 bases, leaving 11 bases between the germline ends. The CDR3 runs 12 residues. Germline V gene data show CDR1 as MGHDK and CDR2 as SYGVNS. As DNA, the CDR3 is TGTGCCCCCCCGCGGCTCAATCAGCCCCAGCATTTT. Amino acid sequence: CAPPRLNQPQHF.

The V gene is TRBV12-3 or TRBV12-4, the J gene TRBJ1-5; 7 nucleotides line up with TRBD1. The CDR3 extends over 12 amino acids. V dropped 6 bases and J dropped 11; count of bases not matched to a gene: 7. The CDR3 reads CASRGQTSSQHF. CDR3 DNA sequence: TGTGCCAGCAGGGGACAGACCTCGTCCCAGCATTTT.

The chain joins TRBV5-4 to TRBJ1-1; the match to TRBD1 covers 11 bases. This CDR3 region has 13 residues. CDR1 and CDR2 from the germline V gene are SGHNT and YYREEE (reference sequence). Trimming removed 3 bases from V and 5 bases from J; junction bases left unmatched: 0. DNA of the CDR3: TGTGCCAGCAGCTGGGACAGGGGGACTGAAGCTTTCTTT. Amino acid sequence: CASSWDRGTEAFF. Looking up the rest from reference TRBV5-4 and TRBJ1-1 gives the full variable domain: ETGVTQSPTHLIKTRGQQVTLRCSSQSGHNTVSWYQQALGQGPQFIFQYYREEENGRGNFPPRFSGLQFPNYSSELNVNALELDDSALYLCASSWDRGTEAFFGQGTRLTVV.

V gene TRBV18 combines with J gene TRBJ2-7; 10 bases are shared with TRBD2. This CDR3 contains 17 residues. CDR1 KGHSH and CDR2 LQKENI come from the germline V gene. J was trimmed by 1 base and V by 2 bases; bases with no gene match: 8. CDR3 region: CASSPGGAGGPSYEQYF. The CDR3, as DNA: TGTGCCAGCTCACCAGGAGGAGCGGGAGGGCCTTCCTACGAGCAGTACTTC. The full variable domain, completed using reference TRBV18 and TRBJ2-7, is NAGVMQNPRHLVRRRGQEARLRCSPMKGHSHVYWYRQLPEEGLKFMVYLQKENIIDESGMPKERFSAEFPKEGPSILRIQQVVRGDSAAYFCASSPGGAGGPSYEQYFGPGTRLTVT.

The gene calls are TRBV3-1 (or the pseudogene TRBV3-2) and TRBJ1-5; 10 bases fit TRBD1. This CDR3 has 17 residues. CDR1 LGHDT and CDR2 YNNKEL come from the germline V gene (reference sequence). Trimming at V came to 4 bases and at J to 1 base, leaving 7 bases not matched to a gene. CDR3 amino acids: CASSLGQGSTSNQPQHF. The DNA for the CDR3 is TGTGCCAGCAGCCTGGGACAGGGGAGTACAAGCAATCAGCCCCAGCATTTT.

The V and J genes are TRBV2 and TRBJ2-2; TRBD2 agrees at 12 bases. V shed 5 bases, J shed 6 bases, and the junction held 1 base outside the gene matches. CDR1 SNHLY and CDR2 FYNNEI come from the germline V gene. The CDR3 covers 14 residues. CDR3 sequence (DNA): TGTGCCAGCAGTAGGACTAGCGGGGCCGGGGAGCTGTTTTTT. Its translation is CASSRTSGAGELFF.

The chain recombines TRBV5-5 with TRBJ1-3, with TRBD1 as a possible D gene (5 bases). The germline V gene has CDR1 SGHKS and CDR2 YYEKEE (reference sequence). The CDR3 is made up of 16 amino acids. Trimming cost V 3 bases and J 2 bases, with 15 bases left between them. In DNA, the CDR3 is TGTGCCAGCAGCTCGGGACCGCAGCGGGCTGGAAACACCATATATTTT. This gives the protein CASSSGPQRAGNTIYF.

This chain uses TRBV30 with TRBJ1-2; no definite D call. V was cut by 5 bases and J by 2 bases, with 18 bases left in between. The CDR3 has 15 amino acids. Germline loops: CDR1 GTSNPN, CDR2 SVGIG (reference sequence). The CDR3 loop reads CAWEDWADRNYGYTF. The CDR3 DNA reads TGTGCCTGGGAGGACTGGGCGGATAGAAACTATGGCTACACCTTC.

The chain recombines TRBV19 with TRBJ2-3; possible D gene TRBD1, 5 bases. Deletions cut 7 bases from V and 2 bases from J, with 19 bases between. Germline assignment: CDR1 LNHDA and CDR2 SQIVND (reference sequence). The CDR3 contains 16 residues. This CDR3 reads CASTMGQSPSTDTQYF. The CDR3 DNA is TGTGCCAGTACCATGGGGCAGTCGCCCTCCACAGATACGCAGTATTTT.

This clone came up a few times. The gene calls are TRBV6-4 and TRBJ2-7, with D hard to call. The germline CDR1 and CDR2 sequences are MRHNA and SNTAGT. The CDR3 sequence is 9 residues long. Trimming took 7 bases from V and 9 from J, leaving 7 bases between them. CDR3 nucleotide sequence: TGTGCCAGCAACACACGGCAGTACTTC. Translation: CASNTRQYF.

This sequence joins TRBV6-5 and TRBJ1-3, with a tentative D call TRBD1 (5 bases). The germline V gene encodes CDR1 MNHEY and CDR2 SVGAGI. The V gene lost 8 bases and the J gene lost 0 bases, with 14 bases spanning the gap. The length of the CDR3 is 15 residues. The CDR3 protein is CASGRGAHSGNTIYF. CDR3 DNA: TGTGCCAGCGGGCGTGGGGCCCACTCTGGAAACACCATATATTTT.

This chain uses TRBV9 with TRBJ2-1; D is ambiguous. This CDR3 has 12 residues. The germline CDR1 and CDR2 sequences are SGDLS and YYNGEE. V was trimmed by 3 bases and J by 8 bases, leaving 9 bases between them. The CDR3 here is CASSADSHEQFF. The CDR3 DNA is TGTGCCAGCAGCGCCGACTCGCATGAGCAGTTCTTC.

The chain recombines TRBV2 with TRBJ2-3; D gene uncertain. V dropped 9 bases and J dropped 10 bases, with 5 bases sitting between them. The germline gives CDR1 SNHLY, CDR2 FYNNEI. The CDR3 is 8 amino acids. The CDR3 region has the DNA TGTGCCAGGGGCGCGCAGTATTTT. Amino acid sequence: CARGAQYF.

J is TRBJ2-5 and V is TRBV7-2; D is unresolved. V was pared by 5 bases and J by 5 bases, with 6 bases between. CDR3 length: 11 amino acids. CDR1 is SGHTA and CDR2 is FQGNSA in the germline V gene. The CDR3 DNA is TGTGCCAGCAGCCCTGCGGAGACCCAGTACTTC. The encoded protein is CASSPAETQYF.

The chain employs TRBV5-1 and TRBJ1-1; 8 nucleotides agree with TRBD1. Per the germline V gene, CDR1 is SGHRS and CDR2 is YFSETQ. Trimming cost V 4 bases and J 1 base; bases outside gene matches: 9. The CDR3 is 16 amino acids. The CDR3 DNA is TGCGCCAGCAGCCAACAAGGACAGGGAGAGAACACTGAAGCTTTCTTT. This translates into CASSQQGQGENTEAFF.

The chain recombines TRBV24-1 with TRBJ2-7; the match to TRBD1 covers 7 bases. J lost 4 bases, V lost 0 bases, and 11 bases had no gene match. This CDR3 has 17 residues. Germline assignment: CDR1 KGHDR and CDR2 SFDVKD. Here the CDR3 reads CATSDLLRDRERYEQYF. The CDR3 DNA follows: TGTGCCACCAGTGATTTGCTCCGGGACAGAGAACGGTACGAGCAGTACTTC.